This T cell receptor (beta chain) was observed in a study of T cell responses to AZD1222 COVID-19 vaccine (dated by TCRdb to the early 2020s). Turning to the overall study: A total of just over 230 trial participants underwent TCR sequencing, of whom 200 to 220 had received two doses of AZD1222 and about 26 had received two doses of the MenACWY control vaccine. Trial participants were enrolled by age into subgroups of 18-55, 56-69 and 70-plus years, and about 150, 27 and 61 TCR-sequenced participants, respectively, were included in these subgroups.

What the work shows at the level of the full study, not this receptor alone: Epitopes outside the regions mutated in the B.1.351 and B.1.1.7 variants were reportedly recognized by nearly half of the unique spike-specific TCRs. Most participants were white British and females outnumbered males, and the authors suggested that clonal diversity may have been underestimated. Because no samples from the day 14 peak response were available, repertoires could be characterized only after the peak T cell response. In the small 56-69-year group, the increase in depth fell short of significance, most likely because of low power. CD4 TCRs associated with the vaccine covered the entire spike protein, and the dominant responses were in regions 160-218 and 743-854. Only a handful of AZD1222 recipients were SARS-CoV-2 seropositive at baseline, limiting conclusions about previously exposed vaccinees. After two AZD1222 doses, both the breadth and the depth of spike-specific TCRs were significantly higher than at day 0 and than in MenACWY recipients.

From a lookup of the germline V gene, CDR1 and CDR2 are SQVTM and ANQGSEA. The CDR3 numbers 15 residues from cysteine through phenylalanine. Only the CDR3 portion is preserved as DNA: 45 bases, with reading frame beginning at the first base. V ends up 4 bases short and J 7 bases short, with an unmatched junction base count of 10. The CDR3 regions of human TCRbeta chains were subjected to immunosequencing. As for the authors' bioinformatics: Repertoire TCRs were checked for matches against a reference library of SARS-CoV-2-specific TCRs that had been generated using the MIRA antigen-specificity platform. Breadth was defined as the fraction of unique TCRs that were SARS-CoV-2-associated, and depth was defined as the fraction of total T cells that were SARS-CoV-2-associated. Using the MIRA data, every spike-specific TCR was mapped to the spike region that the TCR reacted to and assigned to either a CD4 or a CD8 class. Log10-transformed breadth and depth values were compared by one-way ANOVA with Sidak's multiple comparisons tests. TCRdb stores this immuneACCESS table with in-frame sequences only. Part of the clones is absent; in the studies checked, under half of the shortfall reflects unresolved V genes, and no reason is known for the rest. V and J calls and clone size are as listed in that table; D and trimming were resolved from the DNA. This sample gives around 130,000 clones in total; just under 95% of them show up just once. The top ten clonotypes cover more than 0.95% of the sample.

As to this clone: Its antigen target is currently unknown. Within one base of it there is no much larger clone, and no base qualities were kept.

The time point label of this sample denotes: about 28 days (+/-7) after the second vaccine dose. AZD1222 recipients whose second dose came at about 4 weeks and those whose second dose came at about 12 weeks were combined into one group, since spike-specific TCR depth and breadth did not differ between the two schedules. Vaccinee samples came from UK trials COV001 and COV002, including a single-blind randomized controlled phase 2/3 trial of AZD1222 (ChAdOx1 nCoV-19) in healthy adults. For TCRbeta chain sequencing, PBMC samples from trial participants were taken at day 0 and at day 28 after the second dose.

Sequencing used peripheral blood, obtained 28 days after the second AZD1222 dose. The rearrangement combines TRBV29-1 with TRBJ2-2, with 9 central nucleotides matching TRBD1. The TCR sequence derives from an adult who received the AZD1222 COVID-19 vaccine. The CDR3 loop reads CSVVGTGGWGGELFF. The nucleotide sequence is TGCAGCGTTGTGGGAACAGGGGGCTGGGGCGGGGAGCTGTTTTTT.